The rows below give T cell receptor beta chains drawn from one sample of a study of T cells after yellow fever vaccination. MiXCR, run by TCRdb on the 5' RACE reads, gives a single entry per CDR3 protein. The table shows over 300,000 distinct CDR3 sequences, with around 7% occurring only once. This material consisted of PBMCs, taken about 41 days after the first yellow fever vaccination. These receptors were collected from a man between 18 and 29 years old who received the YFV17D yellow fever vaccine. CDR3s include the opening cysteine and the closing phenylalanine or tryptophan.

J: TRBJ1-5
V: TRBV7-2
CDR3: CASSPRTGPNQPQHF

J: TRBJ1-2
V: TRBV6-1
CDR3: CASSEDVRGNYGYTF

J: TRBJ1-2
V: TRBV7-2
CDR3: CASSLATGNGGYTF

J: TRBJ2-5
V: TRBV18
CDR3: CASSPRRRETQYF

J: TRBJ2-3
V: TRBV3-1
CDR3: CASSQTGTGPDTQYF

J: TRBJ2-7
V: TRBV12-3/TRBV12-4
CDR3: CASSLGRYSYEQYF

J: TRBJ1-2
V: TRBV18
CDR3: CASSPTGTGDTYGYTF

J: TRBJ2-3
V: TRBV11-1
CDR3: CASSLSPTLAGLLDTQYF

J: TRBJ2-1
V: TRBV4-3
CDR3: CASSSGQAIGHEQFF

J: TRBJ1-2
V: TRBV12-3/TRBV12-4
CDR3: CASRYGDGDLNYGYTF

J: TRBJ2-3
V: TRBV11-2
CDR3: CASSLDYSALSDTQYF

J: TRBJ2-7
V: TRBV7-2
CDR3: CASSLEGASREQYF

J: TRBJ2-5
V: TRBV7-2
CDR3: CASSFRGGWETQYF

J: TRBJ1-1
V: TRBV9
CDR3: CASSVDGGNTEAFF

J: TRBJ2-2
V: TRBV5-1
CDR3: CASSSQPGTGFSGELFF

J: TRBJ2-3
V: TRBV5-1
CDR3: CASSPRFQGAKTDTQYF

J: TRBJ2-3
V: TRBV5-1
CDR3: CASSSTSGVDTQYF

J: TRBJ2-1
V: TRBV21-1
CDR3: CAVRDRGYNEQFF

J: TRBJ2-5
V: TRBV7-2
CDR3: CASSLGGLIQTQYF

J: TRBJ1-6
V: TRBV7-6
CDR3: CASSSGPRDGYNSPLHF

J: TRBJ2-3
V: TRBV12-3/TRBV12-4
CDR3: CASRPSPADTQYF

J: TRBJ1-2
V: TRBV5-1
CDR3: CASSLVRGRANYGYTF

J: TRBJ1-5
V: TRBV23-1
CDR3: CASSQFRSSNQPQHF

J: TRBJ2-5
V: TRBV4-3
CDR3: CASSQISSSSQETQYF

J: TRBJ2-3
V: TRBV14
CDR3: CASSQNVADTQYF

J: TRBJ1-2
V: TRBV7-9
CDR3: CASSLALQGSYTF

J: TRBJ1-2
V: TRBV27
CDR3: CASSFDRAYGYTF

J: TRBJ2-1
V: TRBV7-9
CDR3: CASSLSASGDNEQFF

J: TRBJ2-1
V: TRBV5-3
CDR3: CARSSSRGAHNEQFF

J: TRBJ2-3
V: TRBV10-1
CDR3: CASSERLADSTDTQYF

J: TRBJ2-5
V: TRBV9
CDR3: CASSAGQETQYF

J: TRBJ1-2
V: TRBV29-1
CDR3: CSVETGVPYYGYTF

J: TRBJ2-5
V: TRBV12-3/TRBV12-4
CDR3: CASNPATSGGAETQYF

J: TRBJ1-2
V: TRBV7-2
CDR3: CASSSLDRPRGYTF

J: TRBJ1-5
V: TRBV19
CDR3: CATEDPRGNQPQHF

J: TRBJ2-3
V: TRBV4-3
CDR3: CASSQDPGIDTQYF

J: TRBJ1-1
V: TRBV12-3/TRBV12-4
CDR3: CASTSGTGLGSTEAFF

J: TRBJ2-5
V: TRBV4-3
CDR3: CASSQRGSTSGIRGTQYF

J: TRBJ2-1
V: TRBV30
CDR3: CAWSLAGGPREQFF

J: TRBJ2-5
V: TRBV10-3
CDR3: CAISESGRVETQYF

J: TRBJ2-5
V: TRBV7-9
CDR3: CASSLGYLSQETQYF

J: TRBJ2-7
V: TRBV19
CDR3: CASRSPGTGTSYEQYF

J: TRBJ1-6
V: TRBV19
CDR3: CASSIRGTPLHF

J: TRBJ2-2
V: TRBV7-3
CDR3: CASSLIRGRTGELFF

J: TRBJ1-1
V: TRBV28
CDR3: CASSFMGPTEAFF

J: TRBJ2-4
V: TRBV4-2
CDR3: CASSQFNPASGGAENIQYF

J: TRBJ2-2
V: TRBV5-4
CDR3: CASSLEWGGSTGELFF

J: TRBJ1-5
V: TRBV12-3/TRBV12-4
CDR3: CASTETGTGGFVQPQHF

J: TRBJ2-2
V: TRBV7-9
CDR3: CAIRDGANTGELFF